These 30 T cell receptor beta chains were all obtained from the same sample, sequenced in a study of blood T cell repertoires in COVID-19. Produced via immunoSEQ multiplex PCR; TCRdb's table is partial and in-frame only. Of nearly 65,000 clones in the sample, around 80% were seen once. Sequencing input: peripheral blood. These receptors were obtained from a human donor in a cohort sampled during active COVID-19.

The chain uses TRBV9 and TRBJ1-4; TRBD1 aligns across 9 bases. The CDR3 consists of 17 residues. J gave up 3 bases and V 4 bases, and 10 bases lay outside the gene matches. Germline CDR1 SGDLS, CDR2 YYNGEE. The CDR3 loop reads CASSRGTGIGSNEKLFF. The CDR3 region has the DNA TGTGCCAGCAGCCGAGGGACAGGGATAGGGTCTAATGAAAAACTGTTTTTT. The whole variable domain, remainder taken from reference TRBV9 and TRBJ1-4, is DSGVTQTPKHLITATGQRVTLRCSPRSGDLSVYWYQQSLDQGLQFLIQYYNGEERAKGNILERFSAQQFPDLHSELNLSSLELGDSALYFCASSRGTGIGSNEKLFFGSGTQLSVL.

The V call is TRBV2, the J call TRBJ1-2; TRBD1 matches at 10 bases. The ends lost 6 bases at V and 8 bases at J; junction bases unmatched: 12. CDR3 length equals 15 residues. CDR1 is SNHLY, CDR2 FYNNEI, per germline. CDR3: CASRKGQGVPGGYTF. The DNA of the CDR3 is TGTGCCAGCAGAAAAGGACAGGGGGTGCCGGGCGGCTACACCTTC.

The V and J genes are TRBV4-1 and TRBJ1-2, with 9 positions matching TRBD1. Germline CDR1 is MGHRA and CDR2 is YSYEKL. J was trimmed by 3 bases and V by 0 bases; bases with no gene match: 8. The CDR3 runs 17 residues. In nucleotides, the CDR3 is TGCGCCAGCAGCCAAGAAAAGACCGGGACAGGGTACTATGGCTACACCTTC. It codes for CASSQEKTGTGYYGYTF.

This clone appeared once. This sequence joins TRBV6-2 or TRBV6-3 and TRBJ2-7; TRBD1 is a possible D gene (6 bases). Trimming took 4 bases from V and 0 from J, leaving 19 bases between them. The CDR3 has 17 residues. Germline V lookup: CDR1 MNHEY, CDR2 SVGEGT. CDR3 nucleotide sequence: TGTGCCAGCAGTTCACTCTCCCCCACAGGGAACTCCTACGAGCAGTACTTC. As protein: CASSSLSPTGNSYEQYF.

CDR3 sequence (DNA): TGCAGTGCTATCATAGTTTCCGAGCAGTACTTC. This codes for CSAIIVSEQYF. V is TRBV20-1 and J is TRBJ2-7; D gene ambiguous. This CDR3 is built from 11 residues. V was cut by 4 bases and J by 6 bases, with 10 bases left in between. The germline CDR1 and CDR2 sequences are DFQATT and SNEGSKA (reference sequence).

The V and J genes are TRBV29-1 and TRBJ1-2, with D perhaps matching TRBD1 (6 bases). The germline gives CDR1 SQVTM, CDR2 ANQGSEA. The V end lost 4 bases, the J end lost 6 bases, and 12 bases lay between the germline ends. CDR3 length: 12 residues. CDR3 residues: CSVARTENGYTF. The CDR3 DNA follows: TGCAGCGTTGCCAGGACAGAAAATGGCTACACCTTC.

This chain uses TRBV13 with TRBJ1-2; tentative D call: TRBD1 (5 bases). Germline CDR1 PRHDT, CDR2 FYEKMQ (reference sequence). The CDR3 contains 18 residues. Trimming left V 0 bases short and J 1 base short, with 18 bases between. The CDR3 bases are TGTGCCAGCAGCTTAGGCTCTGACAGAAATGAAAATAACTATGGCTACACCTTC. Translated: CASSLGSDRNENNYGYTF.

Details on this clone: The junction and the germline gene differ at one end; a read error may be behind it. V usage is TRBV28 and J usage is TRBJ2-1, with D possibly being TRBD2 (5 bases). CDR1 MDHEN and CDR2 SYDVKM come from the germline V gene. This CDR3 comprises 15 residues. As DNA, the CDR3 is TGTGCCAGCATTTTACCGGGGAGCTCCTACAATGAGCAGTTCTTC. It yields the protein CASILPGSSYNEQFF.

This clone turned up a few times. The CDR3 bases are TGTGCCAGCAGCCCCGGGGTGGGGGCGCTGAACACCGGGGAGCTGTTTTTT. This sequence encodes CASSPGVGALNTGELFF. The genes are TRBV6-2 or TRBV6-3 and TRBJ2-2, with D possibly matching TRBD1 (6 bases). This CDR3 is 17 amino acids long. Germline V gene lookup returns CDR1 MNHEY and CDR2 SVGEGT. With 6 bases removed from V and 1 base from J, the gap between germline ends came to 18 bases.

The chain has TRBV9 and TRBJ1-2; TRBD1 matches 7 bases. V trimming: 4 bases; J trimming: 8 bases; junction bases outside the gene matches: 11. The CDR3 totals 14 residues. Germline lookup yields CDR1 SGDLS and CDR2 YYNGEE. The CDR3 coding sequence is TGTGCCAGCAGCTCCGGTGGGACAGACTTGGGCTACACCTTC. Translating it yields CASSSGGTDLGYTF.

This chain joins TRBV4-1 and TRBJ2-7; D ambiguous. The CDR3 is 16 amino acids. V lost 1 base, J lost 2 bases, and 15 bases lay in between. Germline CDR1 reads MGHRA; CDR2 reads YSYEKL. CDR3 loop: CASSQVPSQVPYEQYF. The DNA for the CDR3 is TGCGCCAGCAGCCAAGTCCCCTCCCAGGTTCCCTACGAGCAGTACTTC.

The V and J genes are TRBV4-3 and TRBJ1-1; D is ambiguous. V shed 2 bases and J shed 4 bases, with 11 bases lying between them. The CDR3 is 14 amino acids. The germline V gene has CDR1 LGHNA and CDR2 YSLEER. CDR3 region: CASSQLTVSTEAFF. For the CDR3, the DNA is TGCGCCAGCAGCCAACTAACAGTCAGCACTGAAGCTTTCTTT.

The CDR3 sequence is CASSLGVGYTF. The CDR3 nucleotides read TGTGCCAGCAGTTTAGGAGTTGGCTACACCTTC. The chain uses TRBV25-1 and TRBJ1-2; D is unclear. The CDR3 extends over 11 amino acids. The germline V and J ends were trimmed by 5 bases and 7 bases, with 8 bases remaining between them. Germline V gene sequence: CDR1 MGHDK, CDR2 SYGVNS.

The V and J genes are TRBV6-5 and TRBJ2-2; TRBD1 matches 11 bases. The CDR3 has 15 residues. The J segment lost 6 bases and the V segment lost 7 bases, leaving 7 bases of the junction unmatched. The germline CDR1 and CDR2 sequences are MNHEY and SVGAGI. CDR3 coding DNA: TGTGCCAGCAAGAAGGACAGGGGGCTATCCGGGGAGCTGTTTTTT. This translates into CASKKDRGLSGELFF.

The J gene is TRBJ2-7, the V gene TRBV2, with 10 bases fitting TRBD1. Germline assignment: CDR1 SNHLY and CDR2 FYNNEI. This CDR3 comprises 15 residues. The V segment lost 5 bases and the J segment 7 bases; nucleotides outside the gene matches: 11. In DNA, the CDR3 is TGTGCCAGCAGTAACTCCGGGACAGGGGTGTGGGAGCAGTACTTC. Amino acids: CASSNSGTGVWEQYF.

The chain links TRBV19 to TRBJ2-1; no clear D. The germline gives CDR1 LNHDA, CDR2 SQIVND (reference sequence). CDR3 length: 13 residues. The V gene lost 3 bases and the J gene lost 12 bases, with 15 bases spanning the gap. CDR3 protein: CASSMGPRQRQFF. The CDR3 nucleotides read TGTGCCAGTAGTATGGGTCCCAGGCAAAGGCAGTTCTTC.

The rearrangement uses TRBV4-3 and TRBJ2-3; no clear D gene. This CDR3 is 14 amino acids long. V shed 4 bases and J shed 0 bases, with 8 bases lying between them. In germline, CDR1 is LGHNA, CDR2 YSLEER. CDR3 loop: CASSRTTSTDTQYF. CDR3 bases: TGCGCCAGCAGCCGAACGACTAGCACAGATACGCAGTATTTT.

The chain couples TRBV7-2 to TRBJ2-7; D unresolved. This CDR3 is 12 amino acids long. V lost 3 bases to trimming and J lost 1 base, with 4 bases between them. CDR1 SGHTA and CDR2 FQGNSA come from the germline V gene. The CDR3 protein is CASSFPSYEQYF. The CDR3, as DNA: TGTGCCAGCAGCTTCCCGTCCTACGAGCAGTACTTC.

V and J are TRBV6-1 and TRBJ1-2; D remains unclear. The CDR3 consists of 13 residues. The germline V gene encodes CDR1 MNHNS and CDR2 SASEGT. Trimming shortened V by 2 bases and J by 4 bases, and 8 bases separated the two germline ends. CDR3 region: CASSEQEFYGYTF. Written as DNA, the CDR3 is TGTGCCAGCAGTGAACAGGAATTCTATGGCTACACCTTC.

The chain recombines TRBV5-1 with TRBJ2-5, with 12 bases lining up with TRBD2. CDR3 size: 16 residues. Germline-derived CDR1 and CDR2 are SGHRS and YFSETQ. V lost 4 bases, J lost 5 bases, and 9 bases stayed unmatched. CDR3 protein: CASSPGLAGSRETQYF. CDR3 bases: TGCGCCAGCAGCCCCGGACTAGCGGGATCGCGGGAGACCCAGTACTTC.

V usage is TRBV21-1 and J usage is TRBJ2-7; the table's D call, TRBD1, has no DNA check behind it. TRBV21-1 counts as a pseudogene. The CDR3 has 15 residues. CDR3 coding DNA: TGTGCCAGCAGCGCCTGCGACAGGGGGCTATACGAGCAGTACTTC. It is translated as CASSACDRGLYEQYF.

The chain couples TRBV6-6 to TRBJ1-1; 9 bases map to TRBD1. The germline V gene has CDR1 MNHNY and CDR2 SVGAGI (reference sequence). The CDR3 totals 15 residues. The ends lost 2 bases at V and 7 bases at J; junction bases unmatched: 8. The CDR3 DNA sequence: TGTGCCAGCAGTTACCCACAGGGGGCCGGGGGTGAAGCTTTCTTT. This translates into CASSYPQGAGGEAFF.

The gene calls are TRBV27 and TRBJ1-2; 11 nucleotides align to TRBD1. The CDR3 contains 17 residues. Germline CDR1 and CDR2: MNHEY and SMNVEV (reference sequence). Trimming took 0 bases from V and 1 from J; bases not matched to a gene: 4. The CDR3 DNA sequence: TGTGCCAGCAGTTTATCCCAGGACAGGGGGCTTAACTATGGCTACACCTTC. It specifies CASSLSQDRGLNYGYTF.

The V and J genes are TRBV7-2 and TRBJ2-7; D remains unclear. The V end lost 1 base, the J end lost 0 bases, and 10 bases lay between the germline ends. This CDR3 contains 15 residues. Germline V CDR1 and CDR2: SGHTA, FQGNSA. The CDR3 bases are TGTGCCAGCAGCTTAGACGGTTGGAGCTCCTACGAGCAGTACTTC. Translating it yields CASSLDGWSSYEQYF.

This clone has a handful of counts. The V call is TRBV4-3, the J call TRBJ1-2, with D possibly matching TRBD1 (5 bases). The CDR3 totals 14 residues. Germline-derived CDR1 and CDR2 are LGHNA and YSLEER. Between the trimmed V and J ends, which lost 2 bases and 3 bases, there was a span of 10 bases. CDR3 DNA sequence: TGCGCCAGCAGCCAAACGGGGGGACACTATGGCTACACCTTC. Protein: CASSQTGGHYGYTF.

The rearrangement links TRBV18 to TRBJ1-1, with D perhaps matching TRBD1 (5 bases). V gave up 2 bases and J gave up 5 bases, with 15 bases separating them. The CDR3 extends over 15 amino acids. The germline gives CDR1 KGHSH, CDR2 LQKENI. The CDR3 loop reads CASSPSQGAGTEAFF. The CDR3, as DNA: TGTGCCAGCTCACCATCCCAAGGGGCTGGAACTGAAGCTTTCTTT. The entire variable domain, with the rest obtained from reference TRBV18 and TRBJ1-1, is as follows: NAGVMQNPRHLVRRRGQEARLRCSPMKGHSHVYWYRQLPEEGLKFMVYLQKENIIDESGMPKERFSAEFPKEGPSILRIQQVVRGDSAAYFCASSPSQGAGTEAFFGQGTRLTVV.

The gene calls are TRBV13 and TRBJ2-5; 10 positions match TRBD2. Per the germline V gene, CDR1 is PRHDT and CDR2 is FYEKMQ (reference sequence). The CDR3 is 15 residues long. The V gene end was trimmed by 4 bases and the J gene end by 0 bases; junction bases not matched to a gene: 2. In DNA, the CDR3 is TGTGCCAGCAGCTCGACTAGCGGGTACCAAGAGACCCAGTACTTC. The encoded protein is CASSSTSGYQETQYF.

The chain is built from TRBV10-2 and TRBJ2-5; D not resolved. Trimming left V 5 bases short and J 1 base short, with 14 bases between. Germline CDR1 reads WSHSY; CDR2 reads SAAADI. CDR3 length: 15 residues. The CDR3 coding sequence is TGCGCCAGCAGTCGGGTAGCTGAGGCCCAAGAGACCCAGTACTTC. Translating gives CASSRVAEAQETQYF.

The V call is TRBV9, the J call TRBJ2-2, with D hard to call. This CDR3 has 15 amino acids. CDR1 is SGDLS, CDR2 YYNGEE, per germline. V dropped 4 bases and J dropped 3 bases, with 13 bases sitting between them. CDR3 sequence reads: CASSRSSVDTGELFF. The CDR3 nucleotides read TGTGCCAGCAGCCGCAGCAGCGTCGACACCGGGGAGCTGTTTTTT. The entire variable domain, with the rest obtained from reference TRBV9 and TRBJ2-2, is as follows: DSGVTQTPKHLITATGQRVTLRCSPRSGDLSVYWYQQSLDQGLQFLIQYYNGEERAKGNILERFSAQQFPDLHSELNLSSLELGDSALYFCASSRSSVDTGELFFGEGSRLTVL.

The chain links TRBV6-2 or TRBV6-3 to TRBJ2-7, with TRBD2 matching over 8 bases. Per the germline V gene, CDR1 is MNHEY and CDR2 is SVGEGT. V gave up 6 bases and J gave up 5 bases; unmatched junction bases: 21. The CDR3 extends over 18 amino acids. The CDR3: CASSTSWASGWVSDEQYF. As DNA, the CDR3 is TGTGCCAGCAGCACCTCTTGGGCTAGCGGGTGGGTTTCCGACGAGCAGTACTTC.